Included here is one TCR beta chain sequence, with context. Authors' data handling: Amplification of reference gene primers provided the estimated nucleated cell counts. Profiled with immunoSEQ multiplex PCR; TCRdb holds only in-frame clones, not every one. That table gives V, J and clone size, and the DNA gave D and trimming. The repertoire consists of more than 90,000 clones, with approximately 80% occurring once and the leading ten covering 2% to 3%. The sample originates from a study of blood T cell repertoires in COVID-19. Study at large: The origin of the acute and convalescent COVID-19 samples was the United States, Italy and Spain. PBMCs, B-cell-depleted T cells, or T cells provided the cDNA or gDNA that made up the material.

Germline loops: CDR1 SGHRS, CDR2 YFSETQ. V trimming: 4 bases; J trimming: 3 bases; junction bases outside the gene matches: 5. This CDR3 region has 15 residues. Sequenced sample: peripheral blood. The sequence was collected from a man aged 45-65 years with acute or convalescent COVID-19. V usage is TRBV5-1 and J usage is TRBJ1-2, with TRBD1 matching over 11 bases. CDR3 nucleotide sequence: TGCGCCAGCAGCGAACGGACAGGGGGCGACTATGGCTACACCTTC. Translated, it gives CASSERTGGDYGYTF.